The 4 T cell receptor beta chains below all came from one sample that was sequenced in a study of blood T cell repertoires in COVID-19. TCRdb's copy holds only in-frame clones and misses some; the assay was immunoSEQ multiplex PCR. The repertoire holds more than 150,000 clones, roughly four fifths seen once, with about an eighth in the top ten. The specimen sequenced was PBMCs or T cells enriched from blood (not recorded which). The receptors were gathered from a man aged 40-49 years who had recovered from COVID-19.

V is TRBV27 and J is TRBJ2-7, with D perhaps matching TRBD1 (6 bases). V was pared by 7 bases and J by 2 bases, with 18 bases between. CDR1 and CDR2 from the germline V gene are MNHEY and SMNVEV (reference sequence). The CDR3 loop spans 15 amino acids. The CDR3 here is CASTTFTGRPYEQYF. For the CDR3, the DNA is TGTGCCAGCACTACCTTTACAGGGCGCCCCTACGAGCAGTACTTC.

The chain carries TRBV2 and TRBJ2-5; the D gene is possibly TRBD1 (7 bases). V was clipped by 0 bases and J by 5 bases, with 16 bases between them. The CDR3 covers 16 residues. The germline gives CDR1 SNHLY, CDR2 FYNNEI. The CDR3 DNA sequence: TGTGCCAGCAGTGAAGCCCCGGGCAGGGGGGAGGAGACCCAGTACTTC. Its protein product is CASSEAPGRGEETQYF.

This clone was picked up many times. The chain links TRBV5-4 to TRBJ1-1; TRBD1 is a possible D gene (6 bases). Germline CDR1 is SGHNT and CDR2 is YYREEE (reference sequence). Trimming pared 4 bases from V and 6 bases from J, leaving 31 bases between. This CDR3 contains 19 residues. The CDR3 here is CASSNLGGWGTVTFAEAFF. CDR3 DNA: TGTGCCAGCAGCAACCTAGGGGGTTGGGGGACCGTAACCTTTGCTGAAGCTTTCTTT.

J is TRBJ1-2 and V is TRBV2; tentatively, D is TRBD1 (6 bases). Trimming took 7 bases from V and 4 from J, leaving 10 bases between them. Germline V lookup: CDR1 SNHLY, CDR2 FYNNEI. This CDR3 has 12 residues. The DNA for the CDR3 is TGTGCCAGCATCCCAGGGGTCTATGGCTACACCTTC. Protein sequence: CASIPGVYGYTF.